This T cell receptor (beta chain) was found in a study of blood T cell repertoires in COVID-19. V lost 6 bases and J 4 bases, leaving 12 bases between the germline ends. The CDR3 is 13 amino acids. Germline CDR1 SNHLY, CDR2 FYNNEI. Clones were sequenced by immunoSEQ multiplex PCR, and TCRdb holds only the in-frame ones, with some missing. The sample holds 150,000 to 200,000 clones, roughly 84% seen once. Material: peripheral blood. The V call is TRBV2, the J call TRBJ1-1; D possibly corresponds to TRBD1 (6 bases). The source is a woman aged 70-85 years with COVID-19, enrolled during active disease. The DNA for the CDR3 is TGTGCCAGCAGACAGGGAAGAAGCACTGAAGCTTTCTTT. Translation: CASRQGRSTEAFF.